What follows are 14 T cell receptor beta chains derived from one specimen sequenced in a study of shared clonotypes between healthy human individuals. The table came from immunoSEQ multiplex PCR; TCRdb's copy has only in-frame clones and leaves some out. The sample lists some 2,100,000 clones, 85% to 95% occurring once. Naive CD8 cells, CD45RO-negative and positively selected for CCR7, excluded terminally differentiated effector memory CD45RA+ cells. The material sequenced was naive CD8+ T cells from PBMCs. The receptors originated from a man between 18 and 35 years old in good health. Some clones in this sample may be carry-over from other donors' samples.

The chain joins TRBV12-5 to TRBJ2-1; TRBD2 is a possible D gene (6 bases). From germline, CDR1 is LGHNT and CDR2 FRNRAP. The ends were cut back, 1 base at V and 12 bases at J, with 13 bases in the middle. The CDR3 consists of 13 residues. In nucleotides, the CDR3 is TGTGCTAGTGGTTTGGGCCTACTCGGGAGGCAGTTCTTC. This sequence encodes CASGLGLLGRQFF.

V usage is TRBV19 and J usage is TRBJ1-5; possible D gene TRBD1, 5 bases. Germline lookup yields CDR1 LNHDA and CDR2 SQIVND (reference sequence). This CDR3 has 15 residues. V was pared by 6 bases and J by 3 bases, with 15 bases between. CDR3 protein: CASSTQHRFNQPQHF. The CDR3 DNA reads TGTGCCAGTAGCACCCAGCACAGGTTCAATCAGCCCCAGCATTTT.

This clone came up once. V and J are TRBV19 and TRBJ2-7, with a tentative D call TRBD1 (6 bases). The CDR3 contains 14 residues. The germline V gene encodes CDR1 LNHDA and CDR2 SQIVND (reference sequence). V lost 6 bases and J lost 5, with 17 bases in between. The CDR3 loop is CASSPRGWKDEQYF. Here the CDR3 DNA reads TGTGCCAGTAGCCCAAGGGGGTGGAAAGACGAGCAGTACTTC.

This clone was found once. This rearrangement joins TRBV7-8 to TRBJ1-3; D is unresolved. This CDR3 region has 14 residues. V was pared by 5 bases and J by 0 bases, with 8 bases between. The germline V gene has CDR1 SGHVS and CDR2 FQNEAQ. CDR3 amino acids: CASSRIGSGNTIYF. The CDR3 coding sequence is TGTGCCAGCAGCCGAATTGGCTCTGGAAACACCATATATTTT.

The rearrangement uses TRBV5-1 and TRBJ2-1; 8 bases are a match to TRBD1. V lost 5 bases to trimming and J lost 0 bases; unmatched junction nucleotides: 10. The CDR3 has 17 amino acids. The germline CDR1 and CDR2 sequences are SGHRS and YFSETQ. CDR3 coding DNA: TGCGCCAGCAGTATAAACCGACAGGGGTTCTCCTACAATGAGCAGTTCTTC. Translating it yields CASSINRQGFSYNEQFF.

J is TRBJ2-7 and V is TRBV2; 8 nucleotides match TRBD1. V lost 4 bases to trimming and J lost 6 bases; unmatched junction nucleotides: 5. Germline V gives CDR1 SNHLY, CDR2 FYNNEI. The CDR3 totals 13 residues. The DNA of the CDR3 is TGTGCCAGCAGTGGAGAACAGGGGGGCGAGCAGTACTTC. Encoded protein: CASSGEQGGEQYF.

The chain uses TRBV27 and TRBJ2-7; a possible D gene is TRBD2 (6 bases). Trimming took off 3 bases at V and 1 base at J, with 16 bases between the two ends. Germline V gene lookup returns CDR1 MNHEY and CDR2 SMNVEV (reference sequence). The CDR3 extends over 16 amino acids. DNA for the CDR3: TGTGCCAGCAGTTTGGGAGCGGGCGAAGTATCCTACGAGCAGTACTTC. This encodes CASSLGAGEVSYEQYF.

A note on this clone: The same CDR3 is also encoded by other DNA sequences in this sample. Here the CDR3 DNA reads TGCGCCAGCAGTCTCCCGGGACAGGGGTACGAGCAGTACTTC. Amino acid sequence: CASSLPGQGYEQYF. The gene calls are TRBV10-2 and TRBJ2-7; 10 nucleotides agree with TRBD1. CDR1 WSHSY and CDR2 SAAADI come from the germline V gene. V lost 5 bases and J lost 4; bases outside the gene matches: 5. The CDR3 covers 14 residues.

The rearrangement links TRBV9 to TRBJ2-1, with D possibly matching TRBD1 (6 bases). Germline CDR1 SGDLS, CDR2 YYNGEE. The V gene lost 3 bases and the J gene lost 6 bases, with 13 bases spanning the gap. The CDR3 length is 14 residues. The CDR3 sequence: CASSEGHRGNEQFF. The CDR3 DNA follows: TGTGCCAGCAGCGAGGGACATAGGGGCAATGAGCAGTTCTTC.

The chain couples TRBV6-1 to TRBJ2-7; 8 positions agree with TRBD1. The CDR3 has 15 residues. Losses at the gene ends were 3 bases for V and 4 bases for J; bases not matched to a gene: 8. Germline V gene lookup returns CDR1 MNHNS and CDR2 SASEGT. This chain's CDR3 is CASSEFGQGAYEQYF. The DNA for the CDR3 is TGTGCCAGCAGTGAGTTCGGCCAGGGGGCGTACGAGCAGTACTTC.

This rearrangement joins TRBV5-4 to TRBJ1-1; D not certain. Germline V gene sequence: CDR1 SGHNT, CDR2 YYREEE (reference sequence). Trimming stripped 4 bases from V and 6 bases from J, with 13 bases between. There are 13 residues in the CDR3. The CDR3 nucleotides are TGTGCCAGCAGCCAAGAAGGGAGGGCTGAAGCTTTCTTT. It translates to CASSQEGRAEAFF.

V is TRBV7-9 and J is TRBJ2-2, with 8 positions matching TRBD2. This CDR3 region has 15 residues. CDR1 SEHNR and CDR2 FQNEAQ come from the germline V gene (reference sequence). V was pared by 5 bases and J by 4 bases, with 6 bases of the junction left unmatched. The CDR3 DNA sequence: TGTGCCAGCAGCCAAGCGGGAGAGGGCACCGGGGAGCTGTTTTTT. Translated: CASSQAGEGTGELFF.

Regarding this clone: Other DNA sequences within the sample encode an identical CDR3. The chain has TRBV7-8 and TRBJ2-7; 8 bases agree with TRBD1. This CDR3 is built from 13 residues. V was clipped by 3 bases and J by 3 bases; unmatched bases: 1. Germline V gene sequence: CDR1 SGHVS, CDR2 FQNEAQ. DNA of the CDR3: TGTGCCAGCAGCTTGGGGACAGGCTACGAGCAGTACTTC. This gives the protein CASSLGTGYEQYF.

The V call is TRBV10-3, the J call TRBJ2-2; TRBD2 is a possible D gene (6 bases). V lost 2 bases to trimming and J lost 4 bases, with 17 bases between them. Germline V CDR1 and CDR2: ENHRY, SYGVKD. The CDR3 has 17 residues. In DNA form, the CDR3 reads TGTGCCATCAGTGAGAGTGCGGGAACAAGAGGCACCGGGGAGCTGTTTTTT. Encoded protein: CAISESAGTRGTGELFF.